This entry describes one T cell receptor beta chain. Its antigen is still unknown. Assay: immunoSEQ multiplex PCR; the TCRdb copy retains only in-frame clones and omits some. Of some 240,000 clones detected, approximately 88% appear once; the ten largest clones hold roughly 3%. The sample is drawn from a study of Ad26.COV2.S vaccination and SARS-CoV-2 variants. Study-wide context: Ad26.COV2.S was injected intramuscularly once or twice, 56 days apart. Study-wide results and limits: From the TCR breadth and depth analyses, total T cell responses may have been underestimated.

Per germline, CDR1 MNHEY and CDR2 SVGAGI. The CDR3 is 11 amino acids. Trimming took off 10 bases at V and 3 bases at J, with 9 bases between the two ends. Treatment reported: roughly 19 received Ad26.COV2.S at low or high dose, single or two shots; 5 received placebo; per-sample allocation not given. Specimen acquisition occurred on day 63 following the initial vaccine or placebo injection. The individual, an adult aged 18-55 years, was a donor in Boston. The sequence derives from a person aged 18-65 years who received the Ad26.COV2.S COVID-19 vaccine or a placebo. The chain recombines TRBV6-5 with TRBJ1-2; D not resolved. This sample comprised peripheral blood, obtained in a trial of Ad26.COV2.S vaccine versus placebo. CDR3 region: CATQVDYGYTF. CDR3 DNA: TGTGCCACCCAAGTGGACTATGGCTACACCTTC.